Listed below are T cell receptor beta chains from one sample, sequenced in a study of blood T cell repertoires in COVID-19. The protocol was immunoSEQ multiplex PCR, while the TCRdb copy is restricted to in-frame clones and leaves out a portion. The sample carries roughly 280,000 clones, 85% to 90% recorded once. Sequenced material: PBMCs or T cells enriched from blood (not recorded which). The source is a woman between 18 and 29 years old who had recovered from COVID-19. Both conserved end residues are part of each CDR3. Each record gives: D gene, J gene, clone size, V gene, CDR3 protein, CDR3 DNA. The D gene is left open where the match is weak. A clone size is listed for some rows: how often the clone was seen (once, few, many), or a class if it is expanded.

>TRBD1|TRBJ1-2|.|TRBV7-9
CASSLGTGPYGYTF
TGTGCCAGCAGCTTAGGGACAGGGCCCTATGGCTACACCTTC
>.|TRBJ2-3|.|TRBV29-1
CSVEEGAESTDTQYF
TGCAGCGTTGAAGAGGGGGCAGAGAGCACAGATACGCAGTATTTT
>.|TRBJ1-1|.|TRBV7-9
CASSLGGVTEAFF
TGTGCCAGCAGCTTAGGGGGCGTTACTGAAGCTTTCTTT
>.|TRBJ1-5|.|TRBV6-6
CASSYGGSNQPQHF
TGTGCCAGCAGTTACGGAGGAAGCAATCAGCCCCAGCATTTT
>.|TRBJ1-3|few|TRBV4-1
CASSQGRWDSGNTIYF
TGCGCCAGCAGCCAAGGGAGGTGGGACTCTGGAAACACCATATATTTT
>TRBD1|TRBJ2-5|.|TRBV2
CASKGQGGGETQYF
TGTGCCAGCAAGGGACAGGGGGGAGGGGAGACCCAGTACTTC
>.|TRBJ2-7|.|TRBV9
CASSVATGHYEQYF
TGTGCCAGCAGCGTAGCTACAGGGCACTACGAGCAGTACTTC
>.|TRBJ1-5|.|TRBV3-1/TRBV3-2
CASSQVQDGSPQHF
TGTGCCAGCAGCCAAGTACAAGACGGGTCGCCCCAGCATTTT
>.|TRBJ2-7|.|TRBV5-1
CASSLGPGQDGLGYEQYF
TGCGCCAGCAGCTTGGGTCCGGGACAGGACGGACTAGGCTACGAGCAGTACTTC
>.|TRBJ1-6|.|TRBV28
CASSGAHSPLHF
TGTGCCAGCAGTGGGGCCCATTCACCCCTCCACTTT
>.|TRBJ1-1|.|TRBV10-1
CASSESREQEAFF
TGCGCCAGCAGTGAGTCGAGGGAGCAAGAAGCTTTCTTT
>TRBD1|TRBJ1-6|.|TRBV14
CASSRVVQGPSSYNSPLHF
TGTGCCAGCAGCCGCGTCGTACAGGGGCCTAGCTCCTATAATTCACCCCTCCACTTT
>.|TRBJ2-5|.|TRBV10-3
CAISEARPGVGETQYF
TGTGCCATCAGTGAGGCCAGGCCGGGGGTTGGAGAGACCCAGTACTTC
>.|TRBJ1-2|few|TRBV24-1
CATSDEGLGGYTF
TGTGCCACCAGTGATGAGGGCCTCGGTGGGTACACCTTC